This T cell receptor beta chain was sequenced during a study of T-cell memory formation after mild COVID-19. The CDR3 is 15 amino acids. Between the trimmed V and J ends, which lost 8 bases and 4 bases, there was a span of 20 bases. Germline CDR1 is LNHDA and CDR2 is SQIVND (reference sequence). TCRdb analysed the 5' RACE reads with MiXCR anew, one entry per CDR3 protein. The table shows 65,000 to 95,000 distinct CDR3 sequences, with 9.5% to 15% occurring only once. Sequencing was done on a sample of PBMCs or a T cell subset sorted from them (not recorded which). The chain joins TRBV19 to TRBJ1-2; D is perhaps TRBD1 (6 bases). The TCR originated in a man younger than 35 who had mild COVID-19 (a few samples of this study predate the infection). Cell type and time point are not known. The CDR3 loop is CASSPEGVRVYGYTF. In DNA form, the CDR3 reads TGTGCCAGTTCACCTGAGGGGGTGAGAGTCTATGGCTACACCTTC.